The clone carrying this TCR beta chain was counted many times. Its target is unknown. This entry is derived from a study of identical twins. Study results and caveats: Invariant MAIT and iNKT cells are populations that could partly confound zero-insertion analyses. Excess twin sharing in beta out-of-frame sequences was weaker.

This CDR3 is 13 amino acids long. V lost 6 bases and J lost 7; bases outside the gene matches: 8. The germline V gene has CDR1 SQVTM and CDR2 ANQGSEA. TCRdb passed the 5' RACE reads through MiXCR, listing each CDR3 protein once. This table has around 240,000 distinct CDR3 sequences, about 10% appearing once. Material for sequencing was memory T cells sorted from blood. The chain couples TRBV29-1 to TRBJ1-4, with 7 bases lining up with TRBD1. This receptor was taken from a middle-aged man in good health. This chain's CDR3 is CSVTGAGGEKLFF. The CDR3 bases are TGCAGCGTAACAGGGGCCGGGGGTGAAAAACTGTTTTTT.